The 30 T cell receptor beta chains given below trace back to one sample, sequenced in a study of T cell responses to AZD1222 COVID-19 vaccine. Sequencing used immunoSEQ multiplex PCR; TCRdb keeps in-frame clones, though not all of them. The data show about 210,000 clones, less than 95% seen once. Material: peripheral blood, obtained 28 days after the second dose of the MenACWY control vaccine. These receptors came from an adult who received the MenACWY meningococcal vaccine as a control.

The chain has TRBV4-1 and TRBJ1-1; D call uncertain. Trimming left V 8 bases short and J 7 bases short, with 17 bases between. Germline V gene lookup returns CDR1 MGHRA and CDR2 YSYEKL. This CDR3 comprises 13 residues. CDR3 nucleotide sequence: TGCGCCAGCGCAAGAGGATTCCGGCTTGAAGCTTTCTTT. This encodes CASARGFRLEAFF.

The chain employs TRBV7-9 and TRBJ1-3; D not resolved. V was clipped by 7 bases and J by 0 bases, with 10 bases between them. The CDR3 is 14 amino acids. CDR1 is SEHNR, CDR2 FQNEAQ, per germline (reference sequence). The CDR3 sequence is CASTVPSSGNTIYF. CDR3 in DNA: TGTGCCAGCACAGTCCCGAGCTCTGGAAACACCATATATTTT.

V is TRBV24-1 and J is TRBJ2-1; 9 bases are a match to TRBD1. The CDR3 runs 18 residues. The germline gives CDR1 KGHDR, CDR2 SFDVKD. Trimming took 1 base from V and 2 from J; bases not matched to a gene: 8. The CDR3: CATSDFPGQGGTYNEQFF. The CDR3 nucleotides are TGTGCCACCAGTGATTTTCCGGGACAGGGAGGGACCTACAATGAGCAGTTCTTC.

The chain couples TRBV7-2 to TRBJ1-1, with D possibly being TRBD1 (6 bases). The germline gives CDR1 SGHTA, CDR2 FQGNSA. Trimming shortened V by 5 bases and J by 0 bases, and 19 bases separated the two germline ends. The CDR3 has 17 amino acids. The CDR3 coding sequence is TGTGCCAGCAGCCCGGACAGTTTTTCCACAATGAACACTGAAGCTTTCTTT. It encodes CASSPDSFSTMNTEAFF.

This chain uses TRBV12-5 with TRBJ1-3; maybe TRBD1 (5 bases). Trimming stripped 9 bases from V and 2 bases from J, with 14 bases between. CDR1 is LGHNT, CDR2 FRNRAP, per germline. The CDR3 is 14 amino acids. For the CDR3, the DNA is TGTGCTAGCCAGGGCGTGGGAACTGGAAACACCATATATTTT. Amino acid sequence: CASQGVGTGNTIYF. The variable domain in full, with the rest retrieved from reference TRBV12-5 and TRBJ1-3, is DARVTQTPRHKVTEMGQEVTMRCQPILGHNTVFWYRQTMMQGLELLAYFRNRAPLDDSGMPKDRFSAEMPDATLATLKIQPSEPRDSAVYFCASQGVGTGNTIYFGEGSWLTVV.

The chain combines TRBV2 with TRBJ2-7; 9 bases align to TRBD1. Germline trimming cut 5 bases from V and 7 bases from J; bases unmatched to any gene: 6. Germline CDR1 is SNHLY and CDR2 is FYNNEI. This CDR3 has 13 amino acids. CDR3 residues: CASSTYRGLEQYF. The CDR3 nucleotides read TGTGCCAGCAGTACATACAGGGGGCTTGAGCAGTACTTC.

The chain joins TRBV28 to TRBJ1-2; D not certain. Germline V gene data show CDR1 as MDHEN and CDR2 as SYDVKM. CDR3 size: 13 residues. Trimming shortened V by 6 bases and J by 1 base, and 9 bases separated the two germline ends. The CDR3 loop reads CASSLDGNYGYTF. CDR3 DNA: TGTGCCAGCAGCTTGGACGGTAACTATGGCTACACCTTC.

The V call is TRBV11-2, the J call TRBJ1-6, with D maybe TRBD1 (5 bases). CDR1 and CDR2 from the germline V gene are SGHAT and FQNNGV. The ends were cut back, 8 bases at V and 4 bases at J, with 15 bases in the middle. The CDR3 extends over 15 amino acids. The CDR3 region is CASSNTGFYNSPLHF. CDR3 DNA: TGTGCCAGCTCTAATACAGGTTTTTATAATTCACCCCTCCACTTT.

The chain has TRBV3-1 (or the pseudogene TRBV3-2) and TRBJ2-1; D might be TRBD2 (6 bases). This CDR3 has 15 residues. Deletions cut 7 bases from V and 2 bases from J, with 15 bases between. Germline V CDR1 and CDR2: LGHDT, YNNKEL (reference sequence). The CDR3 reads CASIWGVTPYNEQFF. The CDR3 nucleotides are TGTGCCAGCATTTGGGGGGTCACCCCCTACAATGAGCAGTTCTTC.

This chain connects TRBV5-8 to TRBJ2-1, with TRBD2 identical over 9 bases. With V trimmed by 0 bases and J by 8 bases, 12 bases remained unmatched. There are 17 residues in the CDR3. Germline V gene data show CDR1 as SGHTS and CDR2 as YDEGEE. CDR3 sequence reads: CASSLAAGGRGRDEQFF. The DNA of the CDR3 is TGTGCCAGCAGCTTGGCGGCCGGCGGGAGGGGACGGGATGAGCAGTTCTTC.

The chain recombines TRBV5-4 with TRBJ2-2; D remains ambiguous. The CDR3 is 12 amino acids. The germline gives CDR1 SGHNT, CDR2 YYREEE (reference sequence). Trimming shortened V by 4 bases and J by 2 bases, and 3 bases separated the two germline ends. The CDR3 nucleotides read TGTGCCAGCAGCCGAAACACCGGGGAGCTGTTTTTT. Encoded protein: CASSRNTGELFF.

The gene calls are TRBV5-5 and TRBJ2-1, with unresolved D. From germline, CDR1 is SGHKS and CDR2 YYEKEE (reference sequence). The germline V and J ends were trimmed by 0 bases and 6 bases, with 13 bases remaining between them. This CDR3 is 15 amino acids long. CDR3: CASSLDKPVINEQFF. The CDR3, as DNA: TGTGCCAGCAGCTTGGATAAACCGGTCATCAATGAGCAGTTCTTC.

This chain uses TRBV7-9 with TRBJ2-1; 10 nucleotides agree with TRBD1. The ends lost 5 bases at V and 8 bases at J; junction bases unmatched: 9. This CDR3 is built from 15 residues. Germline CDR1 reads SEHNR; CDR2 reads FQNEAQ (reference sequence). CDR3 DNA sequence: TGTGCCAGCAGCGAGTCCGACAGGGGGCTTTATGAGCAGTTCTTC. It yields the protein CASSESDRGLYEQFF.

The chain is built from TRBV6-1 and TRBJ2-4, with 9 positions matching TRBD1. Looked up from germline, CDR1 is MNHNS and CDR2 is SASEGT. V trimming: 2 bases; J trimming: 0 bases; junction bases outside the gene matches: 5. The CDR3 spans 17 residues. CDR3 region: CASSERGTGLAKNIQYF. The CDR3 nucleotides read TGTGCCAGCAGTGAAAGGGGGACAGGGCTAGCCAAAAACATTCAGTACTTC.

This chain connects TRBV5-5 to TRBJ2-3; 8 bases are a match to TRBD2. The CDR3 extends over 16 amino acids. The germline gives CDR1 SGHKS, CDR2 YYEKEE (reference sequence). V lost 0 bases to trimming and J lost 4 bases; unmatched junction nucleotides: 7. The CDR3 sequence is CASSLVPGAGADTQYF. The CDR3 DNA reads TGTGCCAGCAGCTTGGTGCCGGGAGCGGGGGCAGATACGCAGTATTTT.

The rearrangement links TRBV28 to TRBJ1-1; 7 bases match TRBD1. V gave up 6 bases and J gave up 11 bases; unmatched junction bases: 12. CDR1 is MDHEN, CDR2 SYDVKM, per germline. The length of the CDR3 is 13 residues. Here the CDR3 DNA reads TGTGCCAGCAGCCAACTAGGGACAGCCGAGGCTTTCTTT. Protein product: CASSQLGTAEAFF.

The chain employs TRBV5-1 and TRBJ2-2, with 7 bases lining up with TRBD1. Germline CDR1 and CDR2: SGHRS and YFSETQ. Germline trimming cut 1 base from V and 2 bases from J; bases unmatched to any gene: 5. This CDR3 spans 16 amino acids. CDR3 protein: CASSLQDRTNTGELFF. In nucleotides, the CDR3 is TGCGCCAGCAGCTTGCAGGACAGGACAAACACCGGGGAGCTGTTTTTT. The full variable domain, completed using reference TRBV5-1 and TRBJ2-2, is KAGVTQTPRYLIKTRGQQVTLSCSPISGHRSVSWYQQTPGQGLQFLFEYFSETQRNKGNFPGRFSGRQFSNSRSEMNVSTLELGDSALYLCASSLQDRTNTGELFFGEGSRLTVL.

The CDR3 nucleotides read TGCAGCGTTGAACTCCGCCGGTATGGCTACACCTTC. Its translation: CSVELRRYGYTF. The genes are TRBV29-1 and TRBJ1-2, with D hard to call. There are 12 residues in the CDR3. V gave up 2 bases and J gave up 5 bases, with 9 bases separating them. Germline V lookup: CDR1 SQVTM, CDR2 ANQGSEA.

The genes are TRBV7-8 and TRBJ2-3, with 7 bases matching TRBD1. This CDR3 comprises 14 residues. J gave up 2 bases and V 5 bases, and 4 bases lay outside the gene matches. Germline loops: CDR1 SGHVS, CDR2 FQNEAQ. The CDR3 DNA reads TGTGCCAGCAGCACCGGACAGGTCACAGATACGCAGTATTTT. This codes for CASSTGQVTDTQYF.

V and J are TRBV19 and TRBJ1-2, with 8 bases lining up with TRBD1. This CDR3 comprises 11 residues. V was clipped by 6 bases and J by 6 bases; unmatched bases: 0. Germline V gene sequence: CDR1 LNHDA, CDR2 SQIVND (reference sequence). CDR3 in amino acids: CASRTGDGYTF. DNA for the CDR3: TGTGCCAGTAGGACAGGGGATGGCTACACCTTC.

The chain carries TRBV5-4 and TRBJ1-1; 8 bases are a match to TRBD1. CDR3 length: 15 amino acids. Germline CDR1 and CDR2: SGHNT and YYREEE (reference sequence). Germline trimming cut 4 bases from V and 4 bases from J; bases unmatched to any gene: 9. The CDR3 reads CASSPGQGLFTEAFF. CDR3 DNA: TGTGCCAGCAGCCCCGGACAGGGTCTTTTCACTGAAGCTTTCTTT.

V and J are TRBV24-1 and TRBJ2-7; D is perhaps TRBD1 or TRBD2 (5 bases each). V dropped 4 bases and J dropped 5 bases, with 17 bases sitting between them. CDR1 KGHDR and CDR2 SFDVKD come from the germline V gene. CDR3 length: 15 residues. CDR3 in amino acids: CATSDPQRGVDEQYF. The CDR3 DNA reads TGTGCCACCAGTGACCCGCAAAGGGGAGTGGACGAGCAGTACTTC.

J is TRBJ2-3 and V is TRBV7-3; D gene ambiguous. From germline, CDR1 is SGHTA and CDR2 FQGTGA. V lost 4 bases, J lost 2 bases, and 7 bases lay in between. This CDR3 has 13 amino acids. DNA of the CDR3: TGTGCCAGCAGCTACGACGACACAGATACGCAGTATTTT. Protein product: CASSYDDTDTQYF.

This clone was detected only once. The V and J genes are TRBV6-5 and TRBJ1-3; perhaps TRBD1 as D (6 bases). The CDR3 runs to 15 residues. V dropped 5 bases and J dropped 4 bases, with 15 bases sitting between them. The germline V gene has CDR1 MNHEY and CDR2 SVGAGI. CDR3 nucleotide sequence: TGTGCCAGCAGTAATTCGCCAGGGGTCGGAAACACCATATATTTT. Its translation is CASSNSPGVGNTIYF.

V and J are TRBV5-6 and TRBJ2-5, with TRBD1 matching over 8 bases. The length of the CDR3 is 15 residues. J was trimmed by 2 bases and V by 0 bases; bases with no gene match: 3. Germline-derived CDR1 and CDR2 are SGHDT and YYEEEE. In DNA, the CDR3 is TGTGCCAGCAGCTTGGAATACAGGGGGCAAGAGACCCAGTACTTC. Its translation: CASSLEYRGQETQYF. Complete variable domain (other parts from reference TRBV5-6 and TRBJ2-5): DAGVTQSPTHLIKTRGQQVTLRCSPKSGHDTVSWYQQALGQGPQFIFQYYEEEERQRGNFPDRFSGHQFPNYSSELNVNALLLGDSALYLCASSLEYRGQETQYFGPGTRLLVL.

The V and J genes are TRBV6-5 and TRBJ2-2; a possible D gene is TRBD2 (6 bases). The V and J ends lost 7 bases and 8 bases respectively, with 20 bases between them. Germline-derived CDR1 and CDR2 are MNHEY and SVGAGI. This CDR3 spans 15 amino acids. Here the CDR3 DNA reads TGTGCCAGCACCCACGCTAGAGGGGAGGCGGGGGAGCTGTTTTTT. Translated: CASTHARGEAGELFF.

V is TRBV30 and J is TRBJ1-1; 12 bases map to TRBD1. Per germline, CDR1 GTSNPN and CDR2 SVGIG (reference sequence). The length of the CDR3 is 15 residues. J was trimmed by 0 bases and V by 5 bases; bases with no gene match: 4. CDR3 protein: CAWYRDRGLNTEAFF. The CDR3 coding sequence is TGTGCCTGGTACCGGGACAGGGGGCTGAACACTGAAGCTTTCTTT.

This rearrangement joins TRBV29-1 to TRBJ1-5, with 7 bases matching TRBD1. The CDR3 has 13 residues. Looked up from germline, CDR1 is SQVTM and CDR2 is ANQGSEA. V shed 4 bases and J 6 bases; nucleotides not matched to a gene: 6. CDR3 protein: CSVATGVGQPQHF. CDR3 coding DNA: TGCAGCGTTGCCACAGGGGTAGGTCAGCCCCAGCATTTT.

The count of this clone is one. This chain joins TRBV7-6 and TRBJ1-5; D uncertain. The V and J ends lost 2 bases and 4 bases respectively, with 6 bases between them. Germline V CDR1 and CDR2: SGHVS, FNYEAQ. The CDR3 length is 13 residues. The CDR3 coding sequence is TGTGCCAGCAGCTTAAGTCAAAATCAGCCCCAGCATTTT. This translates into CASSLSQNQPQHF.

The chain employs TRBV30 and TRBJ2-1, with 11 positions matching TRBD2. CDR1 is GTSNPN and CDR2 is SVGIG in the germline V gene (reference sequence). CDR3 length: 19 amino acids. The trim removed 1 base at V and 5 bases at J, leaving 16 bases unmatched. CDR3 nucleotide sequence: TGTGCCTGGAGTGCCTGGCCCCGACTAGCGGGGCATCGGGACAATGAGCAGTTCTTC. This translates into CAWSAWPRLAGHRDNEQFF.